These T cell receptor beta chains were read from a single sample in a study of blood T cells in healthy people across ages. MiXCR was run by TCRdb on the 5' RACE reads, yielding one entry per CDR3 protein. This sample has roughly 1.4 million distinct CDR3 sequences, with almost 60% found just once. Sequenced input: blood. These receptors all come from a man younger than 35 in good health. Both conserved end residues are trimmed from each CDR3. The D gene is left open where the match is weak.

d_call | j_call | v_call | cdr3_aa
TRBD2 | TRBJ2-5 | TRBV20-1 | SVRDSGRYETQY
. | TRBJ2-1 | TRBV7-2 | ASSLAAGPNEQF
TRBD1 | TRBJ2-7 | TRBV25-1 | ASRETGGSTYEQY
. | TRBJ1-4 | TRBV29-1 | SVEKQLLGEKLF
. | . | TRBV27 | ASSLLGTPHEQY
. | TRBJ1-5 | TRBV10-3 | AISERFRGDQPQH
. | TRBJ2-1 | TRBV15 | ATSRALGNEQF
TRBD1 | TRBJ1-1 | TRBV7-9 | ASSAWDRDEAF
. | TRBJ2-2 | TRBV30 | AWRLTGTGELF
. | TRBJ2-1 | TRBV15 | ATSRDRRSSYNEQF
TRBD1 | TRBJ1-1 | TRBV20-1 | SARTGMSEAF
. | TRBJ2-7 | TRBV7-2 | ASSFGTMTCEQY
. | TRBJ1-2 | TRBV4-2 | ASSQDRLLSPGGYT
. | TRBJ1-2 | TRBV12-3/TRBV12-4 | ASSEDTYGYT
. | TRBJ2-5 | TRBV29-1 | SVQGRVQETQY
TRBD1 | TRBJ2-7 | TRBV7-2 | ASSPQAGGIYEQY
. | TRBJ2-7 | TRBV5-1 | ASSLGTDRSYEQY
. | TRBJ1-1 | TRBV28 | ASSLGQSVNTEAF
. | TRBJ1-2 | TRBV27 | ASSPTNRRGYT
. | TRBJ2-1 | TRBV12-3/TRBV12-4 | ASRLKDLRSYNEQF
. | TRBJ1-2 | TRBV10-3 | AISETEGGLPLNYGYT
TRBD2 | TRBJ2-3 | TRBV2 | ASSEELAGDTQY
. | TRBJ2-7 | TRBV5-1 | ASSFENGPYEQY
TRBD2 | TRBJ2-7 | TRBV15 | ATSRRGDEQY
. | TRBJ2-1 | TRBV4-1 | ASSQRTGGFYNEQF
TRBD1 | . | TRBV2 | AITDRRVETQY
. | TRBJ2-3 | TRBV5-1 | ASSFGESTDTQY
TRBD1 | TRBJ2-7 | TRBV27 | ASHPGTGGDEQY
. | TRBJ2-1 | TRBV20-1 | SARGQVGEQF
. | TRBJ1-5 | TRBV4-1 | ASSQDVSSLPPQH
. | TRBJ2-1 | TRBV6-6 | ASSYRDKLNEQF
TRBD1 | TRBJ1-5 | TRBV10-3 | AISESGDRLNQPQH
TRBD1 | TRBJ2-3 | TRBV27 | ASGDRGREDTQY
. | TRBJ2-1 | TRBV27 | ASSLYTGAYNEQF
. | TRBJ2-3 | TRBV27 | ASSLSGYFDTQY
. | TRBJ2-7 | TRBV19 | ASSMDRFYEQY
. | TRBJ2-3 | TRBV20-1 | SAREGESSTDTQY
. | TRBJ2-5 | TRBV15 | ATSRDRLILGQY
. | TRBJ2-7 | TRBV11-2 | ASSLVGTPREQY
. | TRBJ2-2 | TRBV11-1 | ASSSPLFENTGELF
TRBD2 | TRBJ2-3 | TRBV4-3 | TSSHGTISPHTDTQY
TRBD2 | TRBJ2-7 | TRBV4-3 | ASSQDLQAGFYEQY
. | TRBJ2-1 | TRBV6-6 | ASTQAGVSSYNEQF
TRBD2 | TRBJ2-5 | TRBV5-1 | ASSLDGSGAQY
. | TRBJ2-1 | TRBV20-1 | SAEAVGGGPEF
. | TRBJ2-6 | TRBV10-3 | AISVTGTGANVLT
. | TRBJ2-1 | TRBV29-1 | TSSGTATYNEQF
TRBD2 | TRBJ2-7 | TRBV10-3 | AIGGLEQAYEQY
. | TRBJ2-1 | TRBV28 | ASSYPARDGDNEQF
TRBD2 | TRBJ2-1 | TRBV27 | ASSLYGGDYLYNEQF
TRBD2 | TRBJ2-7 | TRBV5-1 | ASSLQRSGDRYEQY